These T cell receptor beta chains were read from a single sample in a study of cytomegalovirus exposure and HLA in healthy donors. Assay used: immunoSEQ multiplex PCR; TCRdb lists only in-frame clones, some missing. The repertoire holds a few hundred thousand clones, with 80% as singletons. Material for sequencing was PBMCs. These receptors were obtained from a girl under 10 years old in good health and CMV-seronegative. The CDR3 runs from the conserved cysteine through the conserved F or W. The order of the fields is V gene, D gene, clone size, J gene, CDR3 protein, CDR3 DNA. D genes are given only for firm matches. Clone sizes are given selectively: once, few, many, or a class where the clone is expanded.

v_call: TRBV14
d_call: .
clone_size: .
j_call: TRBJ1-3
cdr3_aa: CASSLSGANTIYF
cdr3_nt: TGTGCCAGCAGCCTATCAGGGGCGAACACCATATATTTT

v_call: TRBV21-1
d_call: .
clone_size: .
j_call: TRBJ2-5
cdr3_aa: CASSKGKGHNGPETQYF
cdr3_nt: TGTGCCAGCAGCAAAGGTAAGGGGCACAATGGGCCAGAGACCCAGTACTTC

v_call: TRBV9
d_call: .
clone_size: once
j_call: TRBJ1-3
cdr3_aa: CASSVGSRRYSGNTIYF
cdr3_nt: TGTGCCAGCAGCGTAGGTTCAAGGCGGTACTCTGGAAACACCATATATTTT

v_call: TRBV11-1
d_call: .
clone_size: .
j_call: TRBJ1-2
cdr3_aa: CASSDTGWGYTF
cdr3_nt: TGTGCCAGCAGCGACACAGGGTGGGGCTACACCTTC

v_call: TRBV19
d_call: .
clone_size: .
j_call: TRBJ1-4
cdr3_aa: CASSSQMREKLFF
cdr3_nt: TGTGCCAGTAGTAGTCAGATGAGGGAAAAACTGTTTTTT

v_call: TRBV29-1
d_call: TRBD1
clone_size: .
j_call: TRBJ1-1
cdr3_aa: CSHRETGGTEAFF
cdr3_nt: TGCAGCCATCGGGAGACAGGGGGCACTGAAGCTTTCTTT

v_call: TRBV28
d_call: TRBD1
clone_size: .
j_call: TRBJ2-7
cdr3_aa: CASCRDRDYEQYF
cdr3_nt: TGTGCCAGCTGCCGGGACAGGGACTACGAGCAGTACTTC

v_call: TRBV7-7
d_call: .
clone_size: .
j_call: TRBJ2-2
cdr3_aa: CASSFRRGTGELFF
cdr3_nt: TGTGCCAGCAGCTTTAGGAGGGGTACCGGGGAGCTGTTTTTT

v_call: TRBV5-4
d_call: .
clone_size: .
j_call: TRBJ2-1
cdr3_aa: CASSTGARYEQFF
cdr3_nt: TGTGCCAGCAGCACAGGTGCCAGGTATGAGCAGTTCTTC

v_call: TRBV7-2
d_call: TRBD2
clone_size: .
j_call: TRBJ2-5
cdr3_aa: CASSLSSSGVQTQYF
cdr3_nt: TGTGCCAGCAGCTTATCGTCTAGCGGGGTTCAGACCCAGTACTTC

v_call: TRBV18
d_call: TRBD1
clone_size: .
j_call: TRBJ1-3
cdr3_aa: CASSPVTGAGNTIYF
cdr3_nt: TGTGCCAGCTCACCCGTGACAGGGGCTGGAAACACCATATATTTT

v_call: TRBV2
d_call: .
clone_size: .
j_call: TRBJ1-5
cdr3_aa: CASSDRGNQPQHF
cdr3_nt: TGTGCCAGCAGTGACAGGGGCAATCAGCCCCAGCATTTT

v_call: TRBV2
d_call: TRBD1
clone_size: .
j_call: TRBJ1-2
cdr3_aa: CASSSVKDRGSGFNYGYTF
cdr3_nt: TGTGCCAGCAGTTCGGTAAAGGACAGGGGCTCCGGATTTAACTATGGCTACACCTTC

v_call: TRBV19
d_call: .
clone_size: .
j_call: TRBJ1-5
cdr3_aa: CASRSRGGRSNQPQHF
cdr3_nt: TGTGCCAGTAGATCGCGGGGAGGACGTAGCAATCAGCCCCAGCATTTT

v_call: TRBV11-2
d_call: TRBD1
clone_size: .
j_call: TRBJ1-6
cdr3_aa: CASSPGTGYSPLHF
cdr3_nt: TGTGCCAGCAGCCCCGGGACAGGATATTCACCCCTCCACTTT

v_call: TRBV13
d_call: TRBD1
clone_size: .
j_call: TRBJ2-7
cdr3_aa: CASSPRDRVFEQYF
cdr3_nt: TGTGCCAGCAGCCCCAGGGACAGGGTCTTCGAGCAGTACTTC

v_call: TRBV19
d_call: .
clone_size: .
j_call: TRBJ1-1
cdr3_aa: CASSIRENTEAFF
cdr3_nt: TGTGCCAGTAGTATCCGGGAAAACACTGAAGCTTTCTTT

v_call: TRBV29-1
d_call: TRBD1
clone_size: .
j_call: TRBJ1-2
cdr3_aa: CSVESPVMGQGYGYTF
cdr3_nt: TGCAGCGTTGAAAGTCCCGTTATGGGACAGGGCTATGGCTACACCTTC

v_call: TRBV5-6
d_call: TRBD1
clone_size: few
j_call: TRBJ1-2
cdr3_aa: CASTRKDRIFYGYTF
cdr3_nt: TGTGCCAGCACCCGTAAGGACAGGATATTCTATGGCTACACCTTC

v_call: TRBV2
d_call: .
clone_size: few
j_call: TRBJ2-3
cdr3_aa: CASSDRAGLSTDTQYF
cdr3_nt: TGTGCCAGCAGTGACCGAGCGGGTCTCTCCACAGATACGCAGTATTTT

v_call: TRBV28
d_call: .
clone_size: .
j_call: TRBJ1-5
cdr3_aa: CASSRGASNQPQHF
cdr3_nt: TGTGCCAGCAGCCGCGGGGCGAGCAATCAGCCCCAGCATTTT

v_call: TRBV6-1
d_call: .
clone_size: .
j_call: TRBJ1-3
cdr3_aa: CASSEYGWVGNTIYF
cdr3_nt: TGTGCCAGCAGTGAATACGGGTGGGTCGGAAACACCATATATTTT

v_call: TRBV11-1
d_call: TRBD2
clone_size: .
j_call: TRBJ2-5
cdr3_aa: CASSPRQREGGETQYF
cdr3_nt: TGTGCCAGCAGCCCCCGCCAGCGGGAGGGAGGAGAGACCCAGTACTTC

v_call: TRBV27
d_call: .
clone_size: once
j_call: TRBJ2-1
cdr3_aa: CASRKPLSGFYNEQFF
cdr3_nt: TGTGCCAGCAGAAAACCCCTTAGCGGATTCTACAATGAGCAGTTCTTC

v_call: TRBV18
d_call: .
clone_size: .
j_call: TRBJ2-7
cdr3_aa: CASSPISTGEQYF
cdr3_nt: TGTGCCAGCTCACCTATCTCAACGGGTGAGCAGTACTTC

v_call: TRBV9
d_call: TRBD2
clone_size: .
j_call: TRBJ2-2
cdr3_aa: CASSVLGLAGNTGELFF
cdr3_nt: TGTGCCAGCAGCGTACTGGGACTAGCGGGGAACACCGGGGAGCTGTTTTTT

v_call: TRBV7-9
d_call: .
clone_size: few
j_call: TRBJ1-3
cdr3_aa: CASSSFSGNTIYF
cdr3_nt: TGTGCCAGCAGCTCCTTCTCTGGAAACACCATATATTTT

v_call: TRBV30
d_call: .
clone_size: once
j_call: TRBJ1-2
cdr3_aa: CAWRGGQRSQEYYGYTF
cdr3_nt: TGTGCCTGGAGAGGAGGTCAGAGGTCCCAGGAGTACTATGGCTACACCTTC

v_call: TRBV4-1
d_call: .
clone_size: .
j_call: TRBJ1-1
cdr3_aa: CASSLYEGRVGEAFF
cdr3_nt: TGCGCCAGCAGCCTATATGAGGGGAGGGTAGGTGAAGCTTTCTTT

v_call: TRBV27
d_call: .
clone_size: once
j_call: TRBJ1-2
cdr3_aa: CASSLYRGFSKGYTF
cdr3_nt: TGTGCCAGCAGTTTATATCGGGGTTTCTCCAAGGGCTACACCTTC

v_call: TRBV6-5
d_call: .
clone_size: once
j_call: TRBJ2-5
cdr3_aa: CASSYSDAGETQYF
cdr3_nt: TGTGCCAGCAGTTACTCCGACGCGGGAGAGACCCAGTACTTC

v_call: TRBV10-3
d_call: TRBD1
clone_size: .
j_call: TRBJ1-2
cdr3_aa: CAISVKWDRGRGYTF
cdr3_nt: TGTGCCATCAGTGTTAAGTGGGACAGGGGACGGGGCTACACCTTC

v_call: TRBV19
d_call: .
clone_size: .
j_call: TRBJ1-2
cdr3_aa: CASSIDGANYGYTF
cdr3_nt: TGTGCCAGTAGTATAGACGGAGCTAACTATGGCTACACCTTC

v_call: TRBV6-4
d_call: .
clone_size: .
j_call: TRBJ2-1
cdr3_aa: CASSDSEGDANEQFF
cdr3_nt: TGTGCCAGCAGTGACTCAGAGGGCGACGCCAATGAGCAGTTCTTC

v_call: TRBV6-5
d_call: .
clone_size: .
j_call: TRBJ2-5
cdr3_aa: CASSYTGLMQETQYF
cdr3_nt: TGTGCCAGCAGTTATACGGGACTCATGCAAGAGACCCAGTACTTC

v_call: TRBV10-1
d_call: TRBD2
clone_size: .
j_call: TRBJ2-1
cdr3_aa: CASSESDGRWINEQFF
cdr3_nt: TGCGCCAGCAGTGAGTCGGACGGGAGGTGGATCAATGAGCAGTTCTTC

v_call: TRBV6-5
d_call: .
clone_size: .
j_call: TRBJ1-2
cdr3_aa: CASRLTGGYGYTF
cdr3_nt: TGTGCCAGCAGACTCACGGGGGGCTATGGCTACACCTTC

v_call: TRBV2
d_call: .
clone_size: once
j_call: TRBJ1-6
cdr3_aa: CASSLYRVTSPLHF
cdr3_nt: TGTGCCAGCAGTTTGTACAGAGTAACTTCACCCCTCCACTTT

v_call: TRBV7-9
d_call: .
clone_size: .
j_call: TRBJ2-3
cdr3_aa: CASSPVSGPSTDTQYF
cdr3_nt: TGTGCCAGCAGCCCTGTGAGCGGTCCTAGCACAGATACGCAGTATTTT